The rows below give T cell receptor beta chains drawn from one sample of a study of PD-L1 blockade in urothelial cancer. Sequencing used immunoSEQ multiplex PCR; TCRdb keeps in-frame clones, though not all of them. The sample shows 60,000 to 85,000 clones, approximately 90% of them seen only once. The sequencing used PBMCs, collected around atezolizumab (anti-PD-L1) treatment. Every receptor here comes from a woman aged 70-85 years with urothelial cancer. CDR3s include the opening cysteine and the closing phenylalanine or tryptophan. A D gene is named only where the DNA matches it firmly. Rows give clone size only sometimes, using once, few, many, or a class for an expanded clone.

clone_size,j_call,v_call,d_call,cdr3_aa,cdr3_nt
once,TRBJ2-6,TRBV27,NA,CASSLTVPSGANVLTF,TGTGCCAGCAGTTTAACAGTTCCCTCTGGGGCCAACGTCCTGACTTTC
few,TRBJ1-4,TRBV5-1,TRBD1,CASSLGGQGRSANEKLFF,TGCGCCAGCAGCTTGGGGGGACAGGGGAGATCCGCTAATGAAAAACTGTTTTTT
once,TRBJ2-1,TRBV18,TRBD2,CASSPSGGNSYNEQFF,TGTGCCAGCTCCCCATCCGGGGGGAATTCCTACAATGAGCAGTTCTTC
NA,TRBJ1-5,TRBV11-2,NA,CASSPTAGSHQPQHF,TGTGCCAGCAGCCCCACCGCAGGGTCCCATCAGCCCCAGCATTTT
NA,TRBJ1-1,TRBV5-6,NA,CASSFRQAISFF,TGTGCCAGCAGCTTCCGACAGGCCATAAGTTTCTTT
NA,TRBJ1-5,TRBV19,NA,CASIGRGSNQPQHF,TGTGCCAGTATAGGCAGGGGAAGCAATCAGCCCCAGCATTTT
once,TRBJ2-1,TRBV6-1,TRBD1,CASRTGASEQFF,TGTGCCAGCAGAACAGGGGCCTCGGAGCAGTTCTTC
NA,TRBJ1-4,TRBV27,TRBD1,CASSLTGYEKLFF,TGTGCCAGCAGTTTGACAGGGTATGAAAAACTGTTTTTT
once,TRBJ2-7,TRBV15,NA,CATSRIAAGSYEQYF,TGTGCCACCAGCAGGATAGCCGCGGGCTCCTACGAGCAGTACTTC
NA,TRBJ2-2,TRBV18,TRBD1,CASSPPSTGETGELFF,TGTGCCAGCTCACCACCCTCGACAGGGGAAACCGGGGAGCTGTTTTTT
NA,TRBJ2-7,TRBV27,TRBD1,CASSTTWDSYEQYF,TGTGCCAGCAGTACGACTTGGGACAGTTACGAGCAGTACTTC
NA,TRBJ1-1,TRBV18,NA,CASSPAGGVNTEAFF,TGTGCCAGCTCACCTGCGGGGGGTGTGAACACTGAAGCTTTCTTT
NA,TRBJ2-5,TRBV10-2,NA,CASSETRLRQTGRETQYF,TGCGCCAGCAGTGAGACAAGACTTCGACAGACGGGGAGGGAGACCCAGTACTTC
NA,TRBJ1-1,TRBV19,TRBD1,CASTSQGPNTEAFF,TGTGCCAGTACTTCACAGGGGCCGAACACTGAAGCTTTCTTT
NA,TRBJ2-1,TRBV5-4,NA,CASSLLPVQYNEQFF,TGTGCCAGCAGCTTACTCCCTGTGCAATACAATGAGCAGTTCTTC
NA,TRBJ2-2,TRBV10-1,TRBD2,CASSLAGGPGTGELFF,TGCGCCAGCAGTTTAGCGGGAGGGCCAGGCACCGGGGAGCTGTTTTTT
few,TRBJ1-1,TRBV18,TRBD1,CASSPDRARNTEAFF,TGTGCCAGCTCACCTGACAGGGCAAGGAACACTGAAGCTTTCTTT
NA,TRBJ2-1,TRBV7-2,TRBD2,CASSLTVGGAYNEQFF,TGTGCCAGCAGCTTAACCGTCGGGGGGGCCTACAATGAGCAGTTCTTC
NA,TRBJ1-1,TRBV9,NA,CASSVEDRGAGENTEAFF,TGTGCCAGCAGCGTAGAGGATCGGGGTGCCGGAGAGAACACTGAAGCTTTCTTT
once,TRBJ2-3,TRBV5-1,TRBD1,CASSLGQGADTQYF,TGCGCCAGCAGCCTGGGACAGGGCGCAGATACGCAGTATTTT
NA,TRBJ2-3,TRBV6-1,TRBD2,CASREAGGLPDTQYF,TGTGCCAGCAGGGAAGCGGGGGGGCTCCCAGATACGCAGTATTTT
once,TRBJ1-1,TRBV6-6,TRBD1,CASSSYDRDTEAFF,TGTGCCAGCAGTTCCTACGACAGGGACACTGAAGCTTTCTTT
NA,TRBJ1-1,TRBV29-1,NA,CSVEQTPGTEAFF,TGCAGCGTTGAACAGACCCCGGGGACTGAAGCTTTCTTT
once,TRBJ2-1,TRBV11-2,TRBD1,CASSRTGDPYNEQFF,TGTGCCAGCAGCCGGACAGGGGACCCCTACAATGAGCAGTTCTTC
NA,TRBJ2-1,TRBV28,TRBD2,CAGGGTFPGNEQFF,TGTGCCGGGGGGGGAACTTTTCCGGGAAATGAGCAGTTCTTC
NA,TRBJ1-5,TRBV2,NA,CASSEGGQPNQPQHF,TGTGCCAGCAGTGAAGGCGGACAGCCGAATCAGCCCCAGCATTTT
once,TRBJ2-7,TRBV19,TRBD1,CASSRTGTGVYEQYF,TGTGCCAGTAGTAGAACCGGGACAGGGGTCTACGAGCAGTACTTC
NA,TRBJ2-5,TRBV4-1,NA,CASSQDRRLARGGETQYF,TGCGCCAGCAGCCAAGATCGGAGGCTAGCCAGAGGAGGAGAGACCCAGTACTTC
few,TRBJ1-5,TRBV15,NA,CATSRGEGGQPQHF,TGTGCCACCAGCAGAGGGGAGGGGGGTCAGCCCCAGCATTTT
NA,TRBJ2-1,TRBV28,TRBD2,CASSLGLAASSYNEQFF,TGTGCCAGCAGTTTGGGACTAGCGGCAAGCTCCTACAATGAGCAGTTCTTC
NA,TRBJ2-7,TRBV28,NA,CASNPPGRYEQYF,TGTGCCAGCAACCCCCCCGGTCGGTACGAGCAGTACTTC
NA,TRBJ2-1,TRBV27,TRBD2,CASSKRGSNYNEQFF,TGTGCCAGCAGTAAGCGGGGAAGCAACTACAATGAGCAGTTCTTC
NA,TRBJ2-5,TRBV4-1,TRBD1,CASSQVDRQETQYF,TGCGCCAGCAGCCAAGTGGACAGGCAAGAGACCCAGTACTTC
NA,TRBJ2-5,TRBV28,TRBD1,CASSATGVRQETQYF,TGTGCCAGCAGTGCCACAGGGGTGAGACAAGAGACCCAGTACTTC
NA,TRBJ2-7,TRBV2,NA,CASSRTDSSYEQYF,TGTGCCAGCAGTAGGACAGATAGCTCCTACGAGCAGTACTTC
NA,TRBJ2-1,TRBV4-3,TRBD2,CASSPRQSGGKFLSSYNEQFF,TGCGCCAGCAGCCCCCGACAATCGGGGGGTAAGTTTCTTAGCTCCTACAATGAGCAGTTCTTC
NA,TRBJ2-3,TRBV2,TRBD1,CASSRGQGPTDTQYF,TGTGCCAGCAGCCGTGGACAGGGCCCCACAGATACGCAGTATTTT
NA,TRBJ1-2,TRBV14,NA,CASSQAQGYGYTF,TGTGCCAGCAGCCAAGCTCAGGGTTATGGCTACACCTTC
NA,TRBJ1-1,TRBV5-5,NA,CASSLTLNTEAFF,TGTGCCAGCAGCCTCACATTGAACACTGAAGCTTTCTTT
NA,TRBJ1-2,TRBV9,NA,CASSVAGTNYGYTF,TGTGCCAGCAGCGTAGCAGGTACTAACTATGGCTACACCTTC
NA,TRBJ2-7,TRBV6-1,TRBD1,CASSTGQGNEQYF,TGTGCCAGCAGTACCGGACAGGGGAACGAGCAGTACTTC
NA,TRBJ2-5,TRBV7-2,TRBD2,CASSPLAGLETQYF,TGTGCCAGCAGTCCTCTAGCGGGATTAGAGACCCAGTACTTC
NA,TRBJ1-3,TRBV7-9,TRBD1,CASSHRPGTGGLSGNTIYF,TGTGCCAGCAGCCATCGTCCCGGGACAGGGGGCCTGTCTGGAAACACCATATATTTT
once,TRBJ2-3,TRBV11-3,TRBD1,CASSLGLPGQSYHTQYF,TGTGCCAGCAGCTTAGGCTTACCGGGACAGTCATATCATACGCAGTATTTT